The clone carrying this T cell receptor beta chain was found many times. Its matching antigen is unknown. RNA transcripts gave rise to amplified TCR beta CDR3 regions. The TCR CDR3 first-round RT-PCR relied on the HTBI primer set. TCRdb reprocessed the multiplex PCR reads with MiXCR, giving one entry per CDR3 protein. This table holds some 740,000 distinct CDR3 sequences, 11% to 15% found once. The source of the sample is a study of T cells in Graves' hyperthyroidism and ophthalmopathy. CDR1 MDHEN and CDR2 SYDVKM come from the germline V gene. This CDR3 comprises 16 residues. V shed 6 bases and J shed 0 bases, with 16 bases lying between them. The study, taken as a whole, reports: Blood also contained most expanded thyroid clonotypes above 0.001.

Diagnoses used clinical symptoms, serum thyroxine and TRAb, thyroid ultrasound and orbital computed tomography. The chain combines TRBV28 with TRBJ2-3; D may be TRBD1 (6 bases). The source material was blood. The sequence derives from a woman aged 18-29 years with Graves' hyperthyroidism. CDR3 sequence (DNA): TGTGCCAGCAGGCTCCCGGACAGCCCTAGCACAGATACGCAGTATTTT. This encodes CASRLPDSPSTDTQYF.